Listed here are 26 T cell receptor beta chains from one sample, sequenced in a study of CD4+ T cells in melanoma. Libraries were prepared by immunoSEQ multiplex PCR; TCRdb keeps only in-frame clonotypes and omits some of them. This sample has about 140,000 clones, with 80% to 95% found just once. These receptors came from a human donor with melanoma.

This rearrangement joins TRBV5-4 to TRBJ2-7; no clear D gene. CDR1 is SGHNT, CDR2 YYREEE, per germline (reference sequence). CDR3 length equals 15 residues. V lost 0 bases and J 0 bases, leaving 10 bases between the germline ends. Here the CDR3 reads CASSLGGTSSYEQYF. DNA of the CDR3: TGTGCCAGCAGCTTGGGAGGAACGTCCTCCTACGAGCAGTACTTC. Looking up the rest from reference TRBV5-4 and TRBJ2-7 gives the full variable domain: ETGVTQSPTHLIKTRGQQVTLRCSSQSGHNTVSWYQQALGQGPQFIFQYYREEENGRGNFPPRFSGLQFPNYSSELNVNALELDDSALYLCASSLGGTSSYEQYFGPGTRLTVT.

The rearrangement links TRBV7-8 to TRBJ2-7; D not resolved. There are 14 residues in the CDR3. The V gene's germline CDR1 is SGHVS and CDR2 FQNEAQ. The V end lost 1 base, the J end lost 2 bases, and 9 bases lay between the germline ends. The CDR3 sequence: CASSLDWAAYEQYF. The CDR3, as DNA: TGTGCCAGCAGCTTAGATTGGGCTGCCTACGAGCAGTACTTC.

CDR3 region: CASSYSRGGETQYF. The CDR3 nucleotides read TGTGCCAGCAGTTACTCGCGGGGGGGGGAGACCCAGTACTTC. V usage is TRBV6-5 and J usage is TRBJ2-5, with 9 bases matching TRBD2. The V gene's germline CDR1 is MNHEY and CDR2 SVGAGI. The CDR3 length is 14 residues. Germline trimming cut 0 bases from V and 5 bases from J; bases unmatched to any gene: 1.

This chain connects TRBV6-5 to TRBJ2-7, with 7 nucleotides matching TRBD1. V was pared by 5 bases and J by 3 bases, with 7 bases of the junction left unmatched. CDR3 size: 14 residues. Germline lookup yields CDR1 MNHEY and CDR2 SVGAGI. The CDR3 DNA reads as TGTGCCAGCAGTCAATACAGGGGAATCTACGAGCAGTACTTC. Its translation: CASSQYRGIYEQYF.

The chain links TRBV19 to TRBJ2-5, with a weak D call TRBD2 (6 bases). Germline V gives CDR1 LNHDA, CDR2 SQIVND (reference sequence). The CDR3 runs 15 residues. Trimming shortened V by 6 bases and J by 5 bases, and 19 bases separated the two germline ends. CDR3 nucleotides: TGTGCCAGTAGATCGGGAGCGGCGGGTCTGGAGACCCAGTACTTC. Translated: CASRSGAAGLETQYF.

The V and J genes are TRBV9 and TRBJ1-3; D is unclear. The V gene lost 4 bases and the J gene lost 2 bases, with 10 bases spanning the gap. This CDR3 region has 14 residues. Germline CDR1 reads SGDLS; CDR2 reads YYNGEE. The CDR3 sequence is CASSPRTAGNTIYF. CDR3 bases: TGTGCCAGCAGCCCCCGAACAGCTGGAAACACCATATATTTT.

This clone occurred once. The rearrangement links TRBV5-4 to TRBJ1-2, with D tentatively TRBD1 (5 bases). The V end was cut by 3 bases, the J end by 0 bases, with 12 bases between. This CDR3 comprises 15 residues. In germline, CDR1 is SGHNT, CDR2 YYREEE (reference sequence). The CDR3 DNA follows: TGTGCCAGCAGCTGGGGGGTCTCAGCTAACTATGGCTACACCTTC. Residues: CASSWGVSANYGYTF.

This clone was observed once. This rearrangement joins TRBV9 to TRBJ2-2; 9 nucleotides agree with TRBD1. Germline V gives CDR1 SGDLS, CDR2 YYNGEE. V shed 0 bases and J 6 bases; nucleotides not matched to a gene: 15. The CDR3 has 19 amino acids. The CDR3 nucleotides are TGTGCCAGCAGCGTAGAGCCCCGTGGACGGGACAGGGTCGCCGGGGAGCTGTTTTTT. Protein product: CASSVEPRGRDRVAGELFF.

The chain links TRBV12-5 to TRBJ1-5; D ambiguous. Germline CDR1 and CDR2: LGHNT and FRNRAP. V lost 1 base and J lost 9, with 7 bases in between. The CDR3 covers 12 residues. CDR3 amino acids: CASGLERRPQHF. The DNA of the CDR3 is TGTGCTAGTGGTTTGGAAAGGAGGCCCCAGCATTTT.

The CDR3 protein is CASRPGQGARGYTF. The CDR3 region has the DNA TGTGCCAGCAGGCCGGGACAGGGGGCGCGGGGCTACACCTTC. The V call is TRBV6-1, the J call TRBJ1-2, with 12 bases fitting TRBD1. CDR3 length equals 14 residues. V trimming: 6 bases; J trimming: 8 bases; junction bases outside the gene matches: 7. Germline V gene lookup returns CDR1 MNHNS and CDR2 SASEGT.

In regard to this clone: Its ends do not fully match the called genes, so a read error is possible. This sequence joins TRBV15 and TRBJ2-3; D gene uncertain. The CDR3 covers 12 residues. Looked up from germline, CDR1 is LNHNV and CDR2 is YYDKDF (reference sequence). The CDR3 reads CATGRVGNTQYF. The CDR3 bases are TGTGCCACCGGCAGAGTGGGAAATACGCAGTATTTT.

This chain uses TRBV30 with TRBJ2-1; D is possibly TRBD1 (6 bases). The germline gives CDR1 GTSNPN, CDR2 SVGIG (reference sequence). Trimming removed 7 bases from V and 9 bases from J, with 16 bases in between. The CDR3 has 12 residues. The CDR3 DNA reads TGTGCCTTAATTTCACAGGGTCTTGAGCAGTTCTTC. It encodes CALISQGLEQFF.

This chain links TRBV11-2 with TRBJ1-2; D ambiguous. The length of the CDR3 is 14 residues. Germline V gives CDR1 SGHAT, CDR2 FQNNGV. Trimming left V 5 bases short and J 4 bases short, with 14 bases between. The CDR3 loop reads CASSHSAPVYGYTF. DNA for the CDR3: TGTGCCAGCAGCCACTCCGCCCCGGTCTATGGCTACACCTTC. Supplemented by reference TRBV11-2 and TRBJ1-2, the full variable domain reads EAGVAQSPRYKIIEKRQSVAFWCNPISGHATLYWYQQILGQGPKLLIQFQNNGVVDDSQLPKDRFSAERLKGVDSTLKIQPAKLEDSAVYLCASSHSAPVYGYTFGSGTRLTVV.

The V and J genes are TRBV20-1 and TRBJ1-1; no clear D gene. V lost 3 bases and J 8 bases, leaving 10 bases between the germline ends. The CDR3 length is 11 residues. Germline V gene lookup returns CDR1 DFQATT and CDR2 SNEGSKA (reference sequence). The CDR3 sequence is CSASSPTEAFF. In DNA, the CDR3 is TGCAGTGCTAGTAGTCCCACCGAAGCTTTCTTT.

The CDR3, as DNA: TGTGCCAGCAGCTTAGCGGACAGGGGGCTGTATGGCTACACCTTC. Its translation: CASSLADRGLYGYTF. The chain carries TRBV7-9 and TRBJ1-2; 11 nucleotides agree with TRBD1. V shed 0 bases, J shed 5 bases, and the junction held 2 bases outside the gene matches. The CDR3 has 15 residues. Germline values: CDR1 SEHNR, CDR2 FQNEAQ (reference sequence).

V usage is TRBV2 and J usage is TRBJ2-1, with D possibly matching TRBD2 (5 bases). CDR1 and CDR2 (germline): SNHLY, FYNNEI. V was clipped by 4 bases and J by 9 bases, with 10 bases between them. The CDR3 has 12 amino acids. The CDR3 DNA reads TGTGCCAGCAGTGTTAGCGTGGGTGAGCAGTTCTTC. This encodes CASSVSVGEQFF.

Concerning this clone itself: The sample carries other DNA sequences with the same CDR3. V usage is TRBV6-4 and J usage is TRBJ2-3, with 10 bases aligning to TRBD2. The germline gives CDR1 MRHNA, CDR2 SNTAGT. J gave up 2 bases and V 5 bases, and 4 bases lay outside the gene matches. The CDR3 runs to 15 residues. The CDR3 protein is CASSRLAGDTDTQYF. For the CDR3, the DNA is TGTGCCAGCAGTCGGCTAGCGGGGGACACAGATACGCAGTATTTT.

J is TRBJ1-2 and V is TRBV6-5; D unclear. V gave up 0 bases and J gave up 2 bases, with 10 bases separating them. Germline values: CDR1 MNHEY, CDR2 SVGAGI. The CDR3 has 15 residues. CDR3 sequence (DNA): TGTGCCAGCAGTTACTCTTCCGCGGGGAACTATGGCTACACCTTC. Its translation is CASSYSSAGNYGYTF.

The chain joins TRBV19 to TRBJ2-5; 12 bases line up with TRBD2. The germline V gene encodes CDR1 LNHDA and CDR2 SQIVND (reference sequence). Germline trimming cut 5 bases from V and 4 bases from J; bases unmatched to any gene: 5. CDR3 length: 15 residues. The CDR3 DNA follows: TGTGCCAGTAGTGAGACTAGCGGGGGAGGAGAGACCCAGTACTTC. Its translation is CASSETSGGGETQYF. The full variable domain, its missing parts supplied by reference TRBV19 and TRBJ2-5, is DGGITQSPKYLFRKEGQNVTLSCEQNLNHDAMYWYRQDPGQGLRLIYYSQIVNDFQKGDIAEGYSVSREKKESFPLTVTSAQKNPTAFYLCASSETSGGGETQYFGPGTRLLVL.

This clone turned up a few times. The V and J genes are TRBV28 and TRBJ1-1; possible D gene TRBD1, 5 bases. The CDR3 runs 13 residues. The germline V gene has CDR1 MDHEN and CDR2 SYDVKM. The V end lost 3 bases, the J end lost 7 bases, and 12 bases lay between the germline ends. This chain's CDR3 is CASSLGLRREAFF. CDR3 DNA sequence: TGTGCCAGCAGTTTGGGACTTAGGCGTGAAGCTTTCTTT.

This chain links TRBV13 with TRBJ2-7; 8 positions agree with TRBD2. The CDR3 covers 12 residues. V gave up 5 bases and J gave up 4 bases; unmatched junction bases: 1. Germline V CDR1 and CDR2: PRHDT, FYEKMQ (reference sequence). The CDR3 DNA sequence: TGTGCCAGCAGCCGCGGGGGGTACGAGCAGTACTTC. It translates to CASSRGGYEQYF.

V and J are TRBV7-2 and TRBJ1-3; D is unresolved. Germline assignment: CDR1 SGHTA and CDR2 FQGNSA. This CDR3 has 14 amino acids. The V gene lost 5 bases and the J gene lost 0 bases, with 8 bases spanning the gap. The CDR3 DNA reads as TGTGCCAGCAGCCCGCGCCTCTCTGGAAACACCATATATTTT. It is translated as CASSPRLSGNTIYF.

V usage is TRBV5-6 and J usage is TRBJ1-2; a possible D gene is TRBD1 (5 bases). CDR1 SGHDT and CDR2 YYEEEE come from the germline V gene. Trimming took 2 bases from V and 4 from J, leaving 15 bases between them. This CDR3 comprises 15 residues. The CDR3 loop reads CASSLWEGVRYGYTF. The DNA of the CDR3 is TGTGCCAGCAGCTTATGGGAAGGGGTACGCTATGGCTACACCTTC.

This chain joins TRBV6-1 and TRBJ2-7, with D unclear. CDR1 is MNHNS, CDR2 SASEGT, per germline. The CDR3 loop spans 11 amino acids. The V gene lost 3 bases and the J gene lost 3 bases, with 3 bases spanning the gap. CDR3 DNA sequence: TGTGCCAGCAGTGACGGCTACGAGCAGTACTTC. Amino acids: CASSDGYEQYF.

The chain combines TRBV19 with TRBJ2-3, with 7 bases matching TRBD1. The J segment lost 2 bases and the V segment lost 5 bases, leaving 10 bases of the junction unmatched. Germline CDR1 and CDR2: LNHDA and SQIVND (reference sequence). The CDR3 has 16 residues. CDR3 DNA sequence: TGTGCCAGTAGTGCCCCCCGGGACAGCAACACAGATACGCAGTATTTT. Encoded protein: CASSAPRDSNTDTQYF.

J is TRBJ2-5 and V is TRBV19; D not resolved. This CDR3 has 13 amino acids. Germline-derived CDR1 and CDR2 are LNHDA and SQIVND (reference sequence). The V and J ends lost 1 base and 3 bases respectively, with 6 bases between them. The CDR3 DNA reads TGTGCCAGTAGTATAGGACTGAAAGAGACCCAGTACTTC. This gives the protein CASSIGLKETQYF.